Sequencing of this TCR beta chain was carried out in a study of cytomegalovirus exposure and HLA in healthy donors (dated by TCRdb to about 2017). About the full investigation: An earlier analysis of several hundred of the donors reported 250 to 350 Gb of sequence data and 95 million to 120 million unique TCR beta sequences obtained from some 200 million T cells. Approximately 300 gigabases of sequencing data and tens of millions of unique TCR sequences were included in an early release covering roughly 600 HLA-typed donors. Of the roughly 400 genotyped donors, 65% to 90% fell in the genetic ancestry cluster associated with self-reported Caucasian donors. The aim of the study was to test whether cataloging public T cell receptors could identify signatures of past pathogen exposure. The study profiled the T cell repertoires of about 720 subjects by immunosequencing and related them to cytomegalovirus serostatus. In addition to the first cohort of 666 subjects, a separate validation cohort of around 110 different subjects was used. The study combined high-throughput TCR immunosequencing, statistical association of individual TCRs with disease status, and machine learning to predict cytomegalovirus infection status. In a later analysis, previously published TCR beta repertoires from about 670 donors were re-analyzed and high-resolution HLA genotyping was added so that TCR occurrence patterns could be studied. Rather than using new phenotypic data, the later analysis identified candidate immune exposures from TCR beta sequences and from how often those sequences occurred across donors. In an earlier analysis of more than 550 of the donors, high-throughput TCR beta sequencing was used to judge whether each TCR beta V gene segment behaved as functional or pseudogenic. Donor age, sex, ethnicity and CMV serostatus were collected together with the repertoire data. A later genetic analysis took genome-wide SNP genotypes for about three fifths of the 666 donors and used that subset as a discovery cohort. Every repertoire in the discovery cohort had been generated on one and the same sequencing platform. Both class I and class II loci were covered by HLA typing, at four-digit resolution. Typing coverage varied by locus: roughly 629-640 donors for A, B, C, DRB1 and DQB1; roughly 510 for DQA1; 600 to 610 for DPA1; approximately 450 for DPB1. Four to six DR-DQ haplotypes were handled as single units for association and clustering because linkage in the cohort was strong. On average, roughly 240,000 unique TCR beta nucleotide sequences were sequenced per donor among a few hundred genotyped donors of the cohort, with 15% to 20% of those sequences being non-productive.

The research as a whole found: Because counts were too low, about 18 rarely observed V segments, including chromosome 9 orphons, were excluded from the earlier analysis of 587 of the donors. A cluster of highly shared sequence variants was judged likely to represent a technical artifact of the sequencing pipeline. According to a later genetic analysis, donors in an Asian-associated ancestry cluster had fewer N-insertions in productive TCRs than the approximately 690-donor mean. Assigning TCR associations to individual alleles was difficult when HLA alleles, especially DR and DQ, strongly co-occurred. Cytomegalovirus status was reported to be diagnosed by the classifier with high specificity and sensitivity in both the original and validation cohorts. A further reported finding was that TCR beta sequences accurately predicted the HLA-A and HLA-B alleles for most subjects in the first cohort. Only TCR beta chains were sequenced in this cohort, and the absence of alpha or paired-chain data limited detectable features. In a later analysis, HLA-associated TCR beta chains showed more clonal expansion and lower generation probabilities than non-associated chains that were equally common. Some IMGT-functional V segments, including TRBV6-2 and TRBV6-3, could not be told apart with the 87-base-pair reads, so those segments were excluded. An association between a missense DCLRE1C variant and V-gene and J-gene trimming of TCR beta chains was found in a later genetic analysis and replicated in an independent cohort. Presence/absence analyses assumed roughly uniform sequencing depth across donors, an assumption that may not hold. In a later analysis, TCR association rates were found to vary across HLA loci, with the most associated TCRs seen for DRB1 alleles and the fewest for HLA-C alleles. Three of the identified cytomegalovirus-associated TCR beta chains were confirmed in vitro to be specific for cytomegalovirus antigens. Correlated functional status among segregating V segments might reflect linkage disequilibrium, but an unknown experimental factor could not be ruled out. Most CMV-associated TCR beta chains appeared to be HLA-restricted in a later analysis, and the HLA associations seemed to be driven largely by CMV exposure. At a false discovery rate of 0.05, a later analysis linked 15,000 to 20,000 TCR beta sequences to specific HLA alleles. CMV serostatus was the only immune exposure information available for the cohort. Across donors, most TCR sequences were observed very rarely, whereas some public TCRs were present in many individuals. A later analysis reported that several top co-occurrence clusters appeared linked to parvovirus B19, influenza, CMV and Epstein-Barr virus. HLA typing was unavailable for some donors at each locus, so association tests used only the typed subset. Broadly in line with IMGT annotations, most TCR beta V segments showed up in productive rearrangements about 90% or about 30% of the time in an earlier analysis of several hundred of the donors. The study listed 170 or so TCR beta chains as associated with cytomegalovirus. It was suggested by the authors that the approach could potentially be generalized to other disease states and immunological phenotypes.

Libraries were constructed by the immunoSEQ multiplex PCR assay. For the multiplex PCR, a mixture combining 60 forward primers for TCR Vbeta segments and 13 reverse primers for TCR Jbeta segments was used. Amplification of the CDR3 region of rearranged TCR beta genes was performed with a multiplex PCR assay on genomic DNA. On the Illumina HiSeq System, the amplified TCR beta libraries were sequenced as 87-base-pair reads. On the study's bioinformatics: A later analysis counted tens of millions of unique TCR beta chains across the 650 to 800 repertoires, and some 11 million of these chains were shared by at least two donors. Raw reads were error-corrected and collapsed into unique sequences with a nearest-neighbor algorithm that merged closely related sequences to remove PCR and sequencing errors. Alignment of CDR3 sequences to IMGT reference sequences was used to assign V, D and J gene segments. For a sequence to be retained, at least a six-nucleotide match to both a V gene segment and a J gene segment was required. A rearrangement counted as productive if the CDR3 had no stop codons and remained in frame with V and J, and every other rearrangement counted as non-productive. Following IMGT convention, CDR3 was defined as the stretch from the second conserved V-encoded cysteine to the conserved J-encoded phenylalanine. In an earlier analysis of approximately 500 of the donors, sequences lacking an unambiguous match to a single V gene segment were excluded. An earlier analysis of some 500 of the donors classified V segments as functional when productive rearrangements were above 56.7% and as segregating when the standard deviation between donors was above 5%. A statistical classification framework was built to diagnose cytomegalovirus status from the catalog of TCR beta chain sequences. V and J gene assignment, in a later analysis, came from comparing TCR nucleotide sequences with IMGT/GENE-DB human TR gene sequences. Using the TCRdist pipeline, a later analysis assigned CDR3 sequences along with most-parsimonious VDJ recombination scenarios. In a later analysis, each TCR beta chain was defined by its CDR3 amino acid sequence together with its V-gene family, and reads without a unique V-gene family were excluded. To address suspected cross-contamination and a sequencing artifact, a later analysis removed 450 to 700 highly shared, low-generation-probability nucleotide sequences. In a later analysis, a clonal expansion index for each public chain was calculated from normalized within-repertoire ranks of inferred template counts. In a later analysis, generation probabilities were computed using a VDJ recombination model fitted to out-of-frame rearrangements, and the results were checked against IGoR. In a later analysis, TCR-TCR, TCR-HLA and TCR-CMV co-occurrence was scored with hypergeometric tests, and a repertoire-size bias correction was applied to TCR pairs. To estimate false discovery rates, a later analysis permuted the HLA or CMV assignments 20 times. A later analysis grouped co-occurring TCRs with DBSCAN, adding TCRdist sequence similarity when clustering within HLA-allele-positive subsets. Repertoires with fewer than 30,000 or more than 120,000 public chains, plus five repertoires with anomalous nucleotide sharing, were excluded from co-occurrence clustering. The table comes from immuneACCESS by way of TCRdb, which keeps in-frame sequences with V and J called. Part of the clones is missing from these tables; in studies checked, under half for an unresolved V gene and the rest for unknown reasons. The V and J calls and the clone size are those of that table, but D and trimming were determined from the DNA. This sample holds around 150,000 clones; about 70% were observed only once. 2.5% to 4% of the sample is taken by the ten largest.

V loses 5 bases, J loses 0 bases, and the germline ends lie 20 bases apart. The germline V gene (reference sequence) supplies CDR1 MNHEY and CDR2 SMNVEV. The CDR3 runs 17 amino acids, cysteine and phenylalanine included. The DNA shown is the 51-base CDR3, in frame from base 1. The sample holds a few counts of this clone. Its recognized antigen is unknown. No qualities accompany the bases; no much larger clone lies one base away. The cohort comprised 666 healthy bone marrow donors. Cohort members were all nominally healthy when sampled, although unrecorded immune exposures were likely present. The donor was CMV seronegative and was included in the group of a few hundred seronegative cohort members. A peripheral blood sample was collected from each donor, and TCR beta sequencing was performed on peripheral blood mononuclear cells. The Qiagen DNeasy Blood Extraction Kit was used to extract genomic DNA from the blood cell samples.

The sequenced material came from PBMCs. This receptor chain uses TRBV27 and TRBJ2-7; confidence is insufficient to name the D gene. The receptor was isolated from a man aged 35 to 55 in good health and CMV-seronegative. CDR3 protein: CASSPNVLGSSSYEQYF. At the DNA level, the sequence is TGTGCCAGCAGTCCCAACGTCCTGGGCTCAAGCTCCTACGAGCAGTACTTC.